Below, 3 T cell receptor beta chains from the same sample are listed, as sequenced in a study of T-cell memory formation after mild COVID-19. TCRdb redid the calling of the 5' RACE reads with MiXCR, one entry per CDR3 protein. The table has about 200,000 distinct CDR3 sequences, 9% to 10% seen once. Sequenced material: PBMCs or a T cell subset sorted from them (not recorded which). All receptors come from a man aged 18-30 years who had mild COVID-19 (a few samples of this study predate the infection). Cell type and time point are not known.

This clonotype was seen a few times. J is TRBJ1-5 and V is TRBV27; D not certain. Germline CDR1 is MNHEY and CDR2 is SMNVEV (reference sequence). V gave up 5 bases and J gave up 1 base, with 9 bases separating them. The length of the CDR3 is 14 residues. This chain's CDR3 is CASSPKRSNQPQHF. The CDR3 nucleotides are TGTGCCAGCAGTCCCAAAAGAAGCAATCAGCCCCAGCATTTT.

This clonotype was seen only a few times. V usage is TRBV6-5 and J usage is TRBJ2-7, with TRBD2 matching 11 bases. V was pared by 5 bases and J by 4 bases, with 7 bases of the junction left unmatched. There are 15 residues in the CDR3. In germline, CDR1 is MNHEY, CDR2 SVGAGI. The CDR3 sequence is CASSLTSGGPYEQYF. The CDR3 region has the DNA TGTGCCAGCAGTCTAACTAGCGGGGGCCCTTACGAGCAGTACTTC.

The chain has TRBV4-3 and TRBJ1-2; no clear D gene. Per the germline V gene, CDR1 is LGHNA and CDR2 is YSLEER. Trimming cost V 4 bases and J 2 bases, with 11 bases left between them. This CDR3 is built from 14 residues. The chain's CDR3 is CASSPRGTNYGYTF. DNA of the CDR3: TGCGCCAGCAGCCCGAGAGGCACCAACTATGGCTACACCTTC.